Sequencing of this TCR beta chain was carried out in a study of shared clonotypes between healthy human individuals. V was pared by 0 bases and J by 6 bases, with 10 bases between. Germline-derived CDR1 and CDR2 are SGDLS and YYNGEE. This CDR3 region has 14 residues. This clone has a handful of counts. Several immunoSEQ plates held equal portions of the genomic DNA taken from each subset. Here immunoSEQ multiplex PCR was the method, and the copy in TCRdb shows in-frame clones only, minus some. The profile covers 2 million to 2.5 million clones, with over 90% appearing a single time and about 0.39% taken by the ten largest.

The TCR originated in a man aged 18-30 years in good health. Some clones in this sample may be carry-over from other donors' samples. The rearrangement joins TRBV9 to TRBJ2-1, with D hard to call. The sample comprised naive CD4+ T cells from PBMCs. Subset noted: CD45RA+ positively selected. CDR3 nucleotides: TGTGCCAGCAGCGTAGTAGGCAGTAGCAATGAGCAGTTCTTC. Residues: CASSVVGSSNEQFF.